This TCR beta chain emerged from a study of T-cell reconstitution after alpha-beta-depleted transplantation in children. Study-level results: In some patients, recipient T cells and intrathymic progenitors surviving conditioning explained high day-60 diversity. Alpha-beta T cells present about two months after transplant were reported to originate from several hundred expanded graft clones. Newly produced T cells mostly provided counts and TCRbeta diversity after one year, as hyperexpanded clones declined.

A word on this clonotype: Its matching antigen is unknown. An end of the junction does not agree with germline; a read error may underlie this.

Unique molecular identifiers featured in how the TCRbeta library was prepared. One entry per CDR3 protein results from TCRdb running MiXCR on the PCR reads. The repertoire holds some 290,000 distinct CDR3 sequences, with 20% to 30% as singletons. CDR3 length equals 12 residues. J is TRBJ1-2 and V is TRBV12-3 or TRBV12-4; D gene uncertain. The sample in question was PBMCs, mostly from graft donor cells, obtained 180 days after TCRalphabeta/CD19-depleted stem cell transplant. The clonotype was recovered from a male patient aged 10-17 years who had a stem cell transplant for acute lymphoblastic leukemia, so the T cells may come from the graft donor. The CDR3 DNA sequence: TGTGCCAGCAGTTTAGCAATAAAGAATCCTGACTTC. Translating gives CASSLAIKNPDF.